This T cell receptor beta chain was profiled in a study of T cell responses to AZD1222 COVID-19 vaccine. Study-wide background: Second-dose groups at about 4 or about 12 weeks were pooled. Study results and caveats: Seropositivity was recorded at baseline in only six AZD1222 recipients. Donor demographics were predominantly white British with a female majority; clonal diversity may be underestimated. None of the repertoires were sampled until the peak T cell response had passed.

To note about this clone: Its antigen is currently unknown.

Data came from immunoSEQ multiplex PCR; TCRdb stores just in-frame clones and leaves some out. This sample carries 150,000 to 180,000 clones, 90% of them seen once, and the ten largest clones take 15% to 20%. With 4 bases clipped from V and 3 bases from J, the junction kept 8 bases outside the gene matches. CDR3 length equals 15 residues. CDR1 and CDR2 from the germline V gene are SGHDN and FVKESK. The rearrangement joins TRBV14 to TRBJ1-2; 7 nucleotides line up with TRBD1. This TCR derives from an adult in good health. Sequences were derived from peripheral blood, sampled on day 0 of AZD1222 vaccination. This CDR3 is CASSPIDRAHYGYTF. In DNA, the CDR3 is TGTGCCAGCAGCCCGATCGACAGGGCTCACTATGGCTACACCTTC.